The clone carrying this T cell receptor (beta chain) was observed a handful of times. Its antigen is as yet unknown. This CDR3 comprises 12 residues. From germline, CDR1 is KGHSH and CDR2 LQKENI. V was pared by 4 bases and J by 8 bases, with 11 bases between. The data stem from a study of T-cell reconstitution after alpha-beta-depleted transplantation in children. Overall study results and limits: Newly generated T cells supplied most T-cell counts and diversity one year post-transplant.

Unique molecular identifiers were used to barcode this TCRbeta library. TCRdb analysed the PCR reads with MiXCR anew, one entry per CDR3 protein. Of approximately 400,000 distinct CDR3 sequences detected, around 15% appear once; the ten largest clones hold around 28%. This TCR was sampled from a boy under two years old who had a stem cell transplant for Wiskott-Aldrich syndrome, so the T cells may come from the graft donor. The chain employs TRBV18 and TRBJ1-1; D unclear. The sample in question was PBMCs, mostly from graft donor cells, obtained 360 days after TCRalphabeta/CD19-depleted stem cell transplant. The CDR3 DNA follows: TGTGCCAGCTCACACGCGCCGGGGGAAGCTTTCTTT. This codes for CASSHAPGEAFF.